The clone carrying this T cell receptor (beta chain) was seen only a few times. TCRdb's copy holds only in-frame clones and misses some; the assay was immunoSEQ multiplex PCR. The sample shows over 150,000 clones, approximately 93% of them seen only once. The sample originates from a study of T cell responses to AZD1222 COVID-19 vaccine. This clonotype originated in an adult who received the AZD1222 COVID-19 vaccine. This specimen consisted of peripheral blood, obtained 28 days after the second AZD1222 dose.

CDR3 sequence: CASPGTSSGYNEQFF. The CDR3 DNA is TGTGCCAGTCCCGGGACTAGCAGTGGCTACAATGAGCAGTTCTTC. V gene TRBV2 combines with J gene TRBJ2-1; 9 nucleotides match TRBD2. This CDR3 is 15 amino acids long. CDR1 SNHLY and CDR2 FYNNEI come from the germline V gene. Trimming cost V 9 bases and J 3 bases; bases outside gene matches: 9.